This T cell receptor (beta chain) was retrieved from a study of long-term antiretroviral therapy in people with HIV. Study-level findings and limits: Repertoires in HIV (unlike those of controls) had narrower CDR3 length ranges.

The CDR3 loop spans 14 amino acids. V shed 3 bases and J 2 bases; nucleotides not matched to a gene: 4. Germline CDR1 and CDR2: WNHNN and SYGVQD (reference sequence). As regards this clone: Its antigen is not known.

At the survey level, the v3.0 immunoSEQ assay was run. Profiling relied on immunoSEQ multiplex PCR, and the TCRdb table lists in-frame clones only, not all of them. Here the sample spans tens of thousands of clones, 85% being singletons. The receptor comes from a man aged 18-30 years with HIV. The sample in question was unsorted PBMCs, obtained about 3.3 years after starting antiretroviral therapy. V gene TRBV10-1 combines with J gene TRBJ2-7; 7 nucleotides match TRBD2. The CDR3, as DNA: TGCGCCAGCAGTGATGGGCGGGGGACCTACGAGCAGTACTTC. Protein sequence: CASSDGRGTYEQYF.